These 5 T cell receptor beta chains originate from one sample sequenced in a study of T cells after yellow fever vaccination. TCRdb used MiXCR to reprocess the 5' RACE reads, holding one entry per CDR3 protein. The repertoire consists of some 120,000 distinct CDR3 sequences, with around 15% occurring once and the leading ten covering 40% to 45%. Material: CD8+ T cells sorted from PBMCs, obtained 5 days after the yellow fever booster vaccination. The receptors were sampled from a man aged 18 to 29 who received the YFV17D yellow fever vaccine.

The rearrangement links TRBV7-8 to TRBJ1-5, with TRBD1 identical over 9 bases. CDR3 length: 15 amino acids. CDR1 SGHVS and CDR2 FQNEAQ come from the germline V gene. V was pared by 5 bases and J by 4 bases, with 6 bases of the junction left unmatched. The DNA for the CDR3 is TGTGCCAGCAGCGTCTTTGGGACAGGGAATCAGCCCCAGCATTTT. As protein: CASSVFGTGNQPQHF. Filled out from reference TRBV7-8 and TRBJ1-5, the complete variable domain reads GAGVSQSPRYKVAKRGQDVALRCDPISGHVSLFWYQQALGQGPEFLTYFQNEAQLDKSGLPSDRFFAERPEGSVSTLKIQRTQQEDSAVYLCASSVFGTGNQPQHFGDGTRLSIL.

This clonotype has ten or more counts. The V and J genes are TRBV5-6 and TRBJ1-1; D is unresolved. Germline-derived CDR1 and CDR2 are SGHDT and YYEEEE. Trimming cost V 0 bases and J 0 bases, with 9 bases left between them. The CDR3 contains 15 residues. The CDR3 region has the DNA TGTGCCAGCAGCTTGGAAGCTCGGATGAACACTGAAGCTTTCTTT. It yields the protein CASSLEARMNTEAFF.

The CDR3: CASSHSSGGIGLFF. CDR3 in DNA: TGCGCCAGCAGCCACTCTAGCGGGGGGATTGGGCTGTTTTTT. V and J are TRBV4-3 and TRBJ2-2, with 11 bases identical to TRBD2. The CDR3 spans 14 residues. CDR1 is LGHNA, CDR2 YSLEER, per germline. Germline trimming cut 3 bases from V and 13 bases from J; bases unmatched to any gene: 7.

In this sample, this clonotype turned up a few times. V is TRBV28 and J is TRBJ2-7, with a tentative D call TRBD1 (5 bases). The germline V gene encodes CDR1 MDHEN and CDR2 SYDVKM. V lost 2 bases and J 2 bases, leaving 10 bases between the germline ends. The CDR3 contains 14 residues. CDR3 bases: TGTGCCAGCAGTTTAAGGGGCAGAGCCTACGAGCAGTACGTC. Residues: CASSLRGRAYEQYV.

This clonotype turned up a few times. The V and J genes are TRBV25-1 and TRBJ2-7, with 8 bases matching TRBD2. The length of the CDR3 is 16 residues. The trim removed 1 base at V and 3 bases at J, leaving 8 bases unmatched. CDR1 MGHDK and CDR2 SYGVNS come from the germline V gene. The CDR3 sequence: CASSESGGGTHYEQYF. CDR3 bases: TGTGCCAGCAGTGAATCGGGCGGGGGGACCCACTACGAGCAGTACTTC.